This T cell receptor beta chain originates from a study of post-analysis software for immune sequencing data. Findings and limits, study-wide: Patients showed TRBV5-6, TRBV5-1 and TRBV20-1 among roughly 5 TRBV segments more frequent than in controls. Significantly lower normalized Chao1 diversity was seen in multiple sclerosis patients than in controls.

The TCR beta cDNA libraries contained unique molecular identifiers. MiXCR, run by TCRdb on the PCR reads, gives a single entry per CDR3 protein. The table has 450,000 to 650,000 distinct CDR3 sequences, about 44% seen once. With respect to this clonotype: Antigen specificity is unknown.

Germline-derived CDR1 and CDR2 are SQVTM and ANQGSEA. This CDR3 region has 14 residues. The V and J ends lost 7 bases and 4 bases, in that order; junction bases with no gene match: 8. The clonotype comes from a girl aged 5-17 years with multiple sclerosis. The sequenced sample consisted of blood. This rearrangement joins TRBV29-1 to TRBJ2-1, with TRBD2 identical over 9 bases. The CDR3 sequence: CSGDLAGHYNEQFF. The DNA of the CDR3 is TGCAGCGGCGACCTAGCGGGACATTACAATGAGCAGTTCTTC.